A single sample is the source of the 10 T cell receptor beta chains below, sequenced in a study of T cell clonality in common variable immunodeficiency. TCRdb's table, derived via immunoSEQ multiplex PCR, lists solely in-frame clones and lacks some. The sample holds over 40,000 clones, and no clone turns up only once. Sequences were obtained from peripheral blood mononuclear cells. The source is a person aged 18 to 75 in good health.

This clone was detected ten times or more. A read error may account for a junction end that differs from germline. The read halts 3 residues ahead of the CDR3 end, with the missing end drawn from the germline J gene. The chain has TRBV4-2 and TRBJ1-2; D is uncertain. Germline-derived CDR1 and CDR2 are LGHNA and YNFKEQ. The CDR3 runs 16 residues. Partial CDR3 DNA: TGCGCCAGCAGCCAAGAAGCGAGGATGCCAAACTATGGC. This sequence encodes CASSQEARMPNYG. The complete CDR3 sequence is CASSQEARMPNYGYTF.

A note on this clone: The read comes to an end 3 residues before the CDR3 does, leaving the germline J gene to fill in the end. The rearrangement joins TRBV30 to TRBJ1-2; weak D call: TRBD1 (5 bases). Germline lookup yields CDR1 GTSNPN and CDR2 SVGIG (reference sequence). The CDR3 length is 14 residues. The chain's CDR3 is CAWSVGGAFYDYTF. The CDR3 bases that were read are TGTGCCTGGAGTGTTGGCGGGGCCTTCTACGAC.

In this sample, this clone turned up a few times. The sample carries other DNA sequences with the same CDR3. The covered CDR3 bases are TGCAGTGCTAGAGGCCCAAACAGGACTAGCGGGGATTGGCTCCCGAATGAG. It codes for CSARGPNRTSGDWLPNE. Given in full, the CDR3 is CSARGPNRTSGDWLPNEQFF. This rearrangement joins TRBV20-1 to TRBJ2-1; 12 bases line up with TRBD2. Sequencing ends 3 residues short of the CDR3 end; the germline J gene provides the rest. Germline trimming cut 1 base from V and 7 bases from J; bases unmatched to any gene: 20. Germline CDR1 is DFQATT and CDR2 is SNEGSKA (reference sequence). The CDR3 extends over 20 amino acids.

This clone has only a few counts. One base separates it from a far larger clone, so it is likely a read error. The observed sequence ends 3 residues before the CDR3 terminus, with the missing tail filled in from the germline J gene. The chain couples TRBV18 to TRBJ2-3; D unclear. CDR3 length equals 12 residues. Germline V gives CDR1 KGHSH, CDR2 LQKENI. The V end was cut by 3 bases, the J end by 6 bases, with 7 bases between. The covered CDR3 bases are TGTGCCAGCTCACCCCTCGGGGATACG. Protein sequence: CASSPLGDT. In full, the CDR3 reads CASSPLGDTQYF. Complete variable domain (other parts from reference TRBV18 and TRBJ2-3): NAGVMQNPRHLVRRRGQEARLRCSPMKGHSHVYWYRQLPEEGLKFMVYLQKENIIDESGMPKERFSAEFPKEGPSILRIQQVVRGDSAAYFCASSPLGDTQYFGPGTRLTVL.

This clone came up many times. With the read ending 3 residues before the CDR3 end, the germline J gene is used to fill in that end. The chain uses TRBV20-1 and TRBJ2-3; 8 nucleotides match TRBD2. The germline CDR1 and CDR2 sequences are DFQATT and SNEGSKA (reference sequence). CDR3 size: 16 residues. V shed 2 bases and J 2 bases; nucleotides not matched to a gene: 9. The CDR3 protein is CSARPLAGKNTDTQYF. The CDR3 DNA, read in part, is TGCAGTGCTAGACCTTTAGCGGGGAAAAACACAGATACG.

This clone appeared many times. The read halts 3 residues ahead of the CDR3 end, with the missing end drawn from the germline J gene. The chain joins TRBV7-9 to TRBJ1-2; D is ambiguous. Germline CDR1 is SEHNR and CDR2 is FQNEAQ (reference sequence). Trimming removed 0 bases at V and 2 bases at J, with 7 bases between. The CDR3 covers 14 residues. The CDR3 DNA, read in part, is TGTGCCAGCAGCTTAGCCGACATAAACTATGGC. Translating it yields CASSLADINYG. The entire CDR3 protein reads CASSLADINYGYTF.

About this clone itself: A much larger clone lies a single base off, so this may be a read error. Sequencing ends 3 residues short of the CDR3 end; the germline J gene provides the rest. The chain employs TRBV19 and TRBJ2-2; 10 bases map to TRBD1. The germline V gene encodes CDR1 LNHDA and CDR2 SQIVND (reference sequence). There are 19 residues in the CDR3. CDR3 region: CASSIAGTGEGPGANVLFF. The sequenced part of the CDR3 DNA is TGTGCCAGTAGTATAGCGGGGACAGGGGAGGGCCCTGGGGCCAACGTG.

As regards this clone: The read falls 3 residues short of the CDR3 end, and the missing part is taken from the germline J gene. The chain has TRBV2 and TRBJ1-1; a possible D gene is TRBD1 (5 bases). Trimming stripped 4 bases from V and 6 bases from J, with 15 bases between. This CDR3 is built from 14 residues. In germline, CDR1 is SNHLY, CDR2 FYNNEI. Incomplete CDR3 DNA: TGTGCCAGCAGTGCCGGACAATATAAGCCTGAA. This codes for CASSAGQYKPE. The whole CDR3 is CASSAGQYKPEAFF.

This clone was seen many times. The read stops 3 residues short of the end of the CDR3; the missing end is completed from the germline J gene. The V gene is TRBV30, the J gene TRBJ1-6; TRBD1 might be the D (5 bases). V lost 5 bases to trimming and J lost 6 bases, with 14 bases between them. Germline V CDR1 and CDR2: GTSNPN, SVGIG (reference sequence). This CDR3 contains 14 residues. The DNA read from the CDR3 is TGTGCCTGGTCCCCAGGGAATCCTAATTCACCC. It translates to CAWSPGNPNSP. The full CDR3 sequence reads CAWSPGNPNSPLHF.

This clone was seen only a few times. Sequencing ends 3 residues short of the CDR3 end; the germline J gene provides the rest. The V call is TRBV7-2, the J call TRBJ1-2; D gene uncertain. The CDR3 has 11 amino acids. Germline CDR1 and CDR2: SGHTA and FQGNSA. The CDR3 sequence: CASSSLAIYTF. The sequenced CDR3 bases are TGTGCCAGCAGCTCACTAGCCATC.